Listed below are T cell receptor beta chains from one sample, sequenced in a study of CD4 T cells in relation to SARS-CoV-2 and coronaviruses. Clones were read by immunoSEQ multiplex PCR, and TCRdb kept only the in-frame ones, dropping some. The table includes fewer than 20,000 clones, about 74% detected once. The antigens of these receptors remain unknown. The sample was CD4+ T cells from PBMCs, cultured in vitro. The receptors come from a human donor in good health. Each CDR3 is given with its conserved first and last residue. Each record gives: J gene, clone size, V gene, D gene, CDR3 DNA, CDR3 protein. D genes are given only for firm matches. Only some rows state a clone size, as once, few, many or a class for expanded clones.

J gene: TRBJ2-7
clone size: NA
V gene: TRBV7-9
D gene: TRBD2
CDR3 DNA: TGTGCCAGCAGCTCCGTAGCGGGAGTCTCCTACGAGCAGTACTTC
CDR3 protein: CASSSVAGVSYEQYF

J gene: TRBJ1-6
clone size: NA
V gene: TRBV7-9
D gene: NA
CDR3 DNA: TGTGCCAGCAGCTTAGTGTCGTGGGAGACGTATAATTCACCCCTCCACTTT
CDR3 protein: CASSLVSWETYNSPLHF

J gene: TRBJ2-2
clone size: NA
V gene: TRBV5-1
D gene: TRBD1
CDR3 DNA: TGCGCCAGCAGCCAGAGACAGGGAAGCACCGGGGAGCTGTTTTTT
CDR3 protein: CASSQRQGSTGELFF

J gene: TRBJ2-3
clone size: NA
V gene: TRBV5-6
D gene: TRBD2
CDR3 DNA: TGTGCCAGCAGCTTGGGCGGGAGTAGGACAGATACGCAGTATTTT
CDR3 protein: CASSLGGSRTDTQYF

J gene: TRBJ1-2
clone size: NA
V gene: TRBV19
D gene: NA
CDR3 DNA: TGTGCCAGTAGTATGAGGTTGTATGGCTACACCTTC
CDR3 protein: CASSMRLYGYTF

J gene: TRBJ2-7
clone size: once
V gene: TRBV11-3
D gene: NA
CDR3 DNA: TGTGCCAGCAGCTTAGCTGAGACCTACGAGCAGTACTTC
CDR3 protein: CASSLAETYEQYF

J gene: TRBJ2-4
clone size: NA
V gene: TRBV19
D gene: NA
CDR3 DNA: TGTGCCAGTAGTATTCTCGGGGGCGGGAGTGCCGTTCAGTACTTC
CDR3 protein: CASSILGGGSAVQYF

J gene: TRBJ2-7
clone size: few
V gene: TRBV7-9
D gene: NA
CDR3 DNA: TGTGCCAGCACCTCCCGGGGCGTCTACTACGAGCAGTACTTC
CDR3 protein: CASTSRGVYYEQYF

J gene: TRBJ2-1
clone size: NA
V gene: TRBV9
D gene: NA
CDR3 DNA: TGTGCCAGCAGCGTAGGCCCCCTGTTGAATGAGCAGTTCTTC
CDR3 protein: CASSVGPLLNEQFF

J gene: TRBJ2-7
clone size: NA
V gene: TRBV7-3
D gene: TRBD2
CDR3 DNA: TGTGCCAGCAGCTTATGGGCTAGCGGGAGCGACGAGCAGTACTTC
CDR3 protein: CASSLWASGSDEQYF

J gene: TRBJ2-5
clone size: NA
V gene: TRBV5-1
D gene: NA
CDR3 DNA: TGCGCCAGCAGATTTTCATTGGAACAAGAGACCCAGTACTTC
CDR3 protein: CASRFSLEQETQYF

J gene: TRBJ2-4
clone size: NA
V gene: TRBV4-2
D gene: NA
CDR3 DNA: TGTGCCAGCAGCCAGCGGGACAGCGAGAAAAACATTCAGTACTTC
CDR3 protein: CASSQRDSEKNIQYF

J gene: TRBJ2-1
clone size: NA
V gene: TRBV19
D gene: NA
CDR3 DNA: TGTGCCAGTAGTATAGGGGAAAGAACGTTCTTC
CDR3 protein: CASSIGERTFF